A few counts support the clone carrying this T cell receptor beta chain. The sample comes from a study of OX40 agonist ivuxolimab in advanced cancers. Per germline, CDR1 LNHDA and CDR2 SQIVND (reference sequence). CDR3 length: 14 residues. V lost 6 bases to trimming and J lost 4 bases, with 15 bases between them. Method: immunoSEQ multiplex PCR; TCRdb's copy keeps in-frame clones and lacks some. The data hold 50,000 to 65,000 clones, with around 89% observed a single time. Specimen: CD4+ or CD8+ T cells sorted from blood, collected in a trial of the OX40 agonist ivuxolimab. V gene TRBV19 combines with J gene TRBJ1-2; D ambiguous. The sequence came from an adult with an advanced solid tumor such as melanoma, head and neck, liver or kidney cancer. The CDR3 coding sequence is TGTGCCAGTAGAAATGGTCCGGTTTTCTATGGCTACACCTTC. Translated, it gives CASRNGPVFYGYTF.